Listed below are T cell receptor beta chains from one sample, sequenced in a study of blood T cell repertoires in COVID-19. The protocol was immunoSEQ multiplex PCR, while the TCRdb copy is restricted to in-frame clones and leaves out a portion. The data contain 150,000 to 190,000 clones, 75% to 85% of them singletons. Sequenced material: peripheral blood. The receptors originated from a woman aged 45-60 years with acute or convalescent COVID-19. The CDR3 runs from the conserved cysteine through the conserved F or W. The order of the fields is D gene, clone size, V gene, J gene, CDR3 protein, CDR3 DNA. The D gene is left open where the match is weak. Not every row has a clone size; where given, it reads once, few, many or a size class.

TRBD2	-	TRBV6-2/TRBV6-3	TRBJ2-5	CASSYGLAGEGWETQYF	TGTGCCAGCAGTTACGGGCTAGCGGGAGAAGGATGGGAGACCCAGTACTTC
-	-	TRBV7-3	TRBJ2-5	CASSSLGSAQYF	TGTGCCAGCAGCTCCCTTGGTTCGGCCCAGTACTTC
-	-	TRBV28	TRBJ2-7	CASSTPGTGLYEQYF	TGTGCCAGCAGTACACCCGGGACTGGGCTCTACGAGCAGTACTTC
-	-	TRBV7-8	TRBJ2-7	CASSLDRDDEQYF	TGTGCCAGCAGCTTAGACAGGGATGACGAGCAGTACTTC
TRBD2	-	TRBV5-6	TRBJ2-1	CASSLGGLADNEQFF	TGTGCCAGCAGCTTGGGTGGACTAGCGGACAATGAGCAGTTCTTC
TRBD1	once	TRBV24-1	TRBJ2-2	CATSDRRDRVAGELFF	TGTGCCACCAGTGACCGCCGGGACAGGGTGGCCGGGGAGCTGTTTTTT
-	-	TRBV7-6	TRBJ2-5	CASSSPGDSETQYF	TGTGCCAGCAGCTCCCCCGGGGATTCTGAGACCCAGTACTTC
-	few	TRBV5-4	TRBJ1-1	CASSLPDAGLNTEAFF	TGTGCCAGCAGCTTGCCCGATGCAGGTTTGAACACTGAAGCTTTCTTT
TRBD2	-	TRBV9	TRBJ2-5	CASRTSGDARETQYF	TGTGCCAGCAGAACTAGCGGGGACGCCCGGGAGACCCAGTACTTC
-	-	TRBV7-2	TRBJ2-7	CASSSQGYEQYF	TGTGCCAGCAGCTCGCAGGGATACGAGCAGTACTTC
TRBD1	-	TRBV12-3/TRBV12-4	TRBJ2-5	CASSIQGPETQYF	TGTGCCAGCAGCATACAGGGGCCAGAGACCCAGTACTTC
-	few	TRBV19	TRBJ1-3	CASSIGAGNTIYF	TGTGCCAGTAGTATTGGAGCTGGAAACACCATATATTTT
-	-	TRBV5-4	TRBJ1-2	CASRLTGGYTF	TGTGCCAGCAGGTTGACAGGAGGCTACACCTTC
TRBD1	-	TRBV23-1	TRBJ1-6	CASSPRQGQRISPLHF	TGCGCCAGCAGTCCACGACAGGGACAGAGAATTTCACCCCTCCACTTT
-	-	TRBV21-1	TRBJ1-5	CASNPRISTKSTKLSNQPQHF	TGTGCCAGCAACCCTCGGATATCGACAAAATCGACCAAGCTTAGCAATCAGCCCCAGCATTTT
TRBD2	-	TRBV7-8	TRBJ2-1	CASSYGLAGGTEQFF	TGTGCCAGCAGCTACGGACTAGCGGGGGGGACTGAGCAGTTCTTC
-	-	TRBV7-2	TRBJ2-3	CASSLGRDTQYF	TGTGCCAGCAGCTTAGGTAGAGATACGCAGTATTTT
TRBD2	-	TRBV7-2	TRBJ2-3	CASSLPTSDTDTQYF	TGTGCCAGCAGCTTGCCCACTAGCGACACAGATACGCAGTATTTT
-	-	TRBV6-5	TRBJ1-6	CASSYRGTAPLHF	TGTGCCAGCAGTTACAGGGGAACGGCACCCCTCCACTTT
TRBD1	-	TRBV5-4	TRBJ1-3	CASSQGTGGADGNTIYF	TGTGCCAGCAGCCAGGGAACAGGGGGCGCGGATGGAAACACCATATATTTT
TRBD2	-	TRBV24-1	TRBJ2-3	CATSDTRGGPRDTQYF	TGTGCCACCAGTGACACGCGGGGGGGACCTAGGGATACGCAGTATTTT
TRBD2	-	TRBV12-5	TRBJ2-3	CASGLGGTSGRASTDTQYF	TGTGCTAGTGGTTTGGGCGGGACTAGCGGGAGAGCTAGCACAGATACGCAGTATTTT